This entry lists 21 T cell receptor beta chains sequenced from one sample in a study of blood T cell repertoires in COVID-19. Libraries were prepared by immunoSEQ multiplex PCR; TCRdb keeps only in-frame clonotypes and omits some of them. Found here are under 150,000 clones, 65% to 85% of them singletons; the top ten hold about 1.6%. Material: peripheral blood. These TCRs come from a man aged 50-59 years with acute or convalescent COVID-19.

This clone was detected a few times. This rearrangement joins TRBV28 to TRBJ1-1, with 11 bases identical to TRBD1. This CDR3 is built from 14 residues. Per germline, CDR1 MDHEN and CDR2 SYDVKM. The V gene end was trimmed by 4 bases and the J gene end by 11 bases; junction bases not matched to a gene: 9. The CDR3 is CASSSGQGAQRAFF. CDR3 sequence (DNA): TGTGCCAGCAGTTCAGGACAGGGGGCTCAACGGGCTTTCTTT.

The CDR3 nucleotides are TGCGCCAGCAGCATACAGGGAGATGGCTACACCTTC. It yields the protein CASSIQGDGYTF. J is TRBJ1-2 and V is TRBV5-1; perhaps TRBD1 as D (6 bases). Trimming shortened V by 4 bases and J by 6 bases, and 10 bases separated the two germline ends. Germline V lookup: CDR1 SGHRS, CDR2 YFSETQ. The CDR3 spans 12 residues.

The chain joins TRBV5-5 to TRBJ1-2; a possible D gene is TRBD1 (5 bases). The CDR3 extends over 15 amino acids. Trimming stripped 4 bases from V and 5 bases from J, with 18 bases between. Germline V gene sequence: CDR1 SGHKS, CDR2 YYEKEE (reference sequence). Here the CDR3 reads CASSLDPGEIYGYTF. CDR3 nucleotides: TGTGCCAGCAGCCTCGACCCGGGGGAAATTTATGGCTACACCTTC.

Only a few counts were recorded for this clone. V and J are TRBV28 and TRBJ2-7; D may be TRBD1 (5 bases). V was clipped by 3 bases and J by 4 bases, with 19 bases between them. Germline V gene data show CDR1 as MDHEN and CDR2 as SYDVKM. The CDR3 consists of 16 residues. CDR3 sequence (DNA): TGTGCCAGCAGTTTGACAGATACCCACGGATGGTACGAGCAGTACTTC. This gives the protein CASSLTDTHGWYEQYF.

This clone was counted ten times or more. The genes are TRBV3-1 (or the pseudogene TRBV3-2) and TRBJ1-1; TRBD1 might be the D (5 bases). The CDR3 consists of 16 residues. The V gene lost 4 bases and the J gene lost 4 bases, with 19 bases spanning the gap. Germline CDR1 LGHDT, CDR2 YNNKEL (reference sequence). CDR3 bases: TGTGCCAGCAGCCCCTACGCGGGGCTGGTGGTCACTGAAGCTTTCTTT. It yields the protein CASSPYAGLVVTEAFF.

This chain uses TRBV9 with TRBJ1-4; 9 positions agree with TRBD1. The CDR3 is 14 amino acids. V trimming: 6 bases; J trimming: 7 bases; junction bases outside the gene matches: 7. CDR1 is SGDLS and CDR2 is YYNGEE in the germline V gene. The CDR3 region is CASTMGQGSEKLFF. The CDR3 coding sequence is TGTGCCAGCACAATGGGACAGGGAAGTGAAAAACTGTTTTTT.

This CDR3 is CASTSTGRANYGYTF. Here the CDR3 DNA reads TGTGCCAGTACTTCGACAGGGAGAGCTAACTATGGCTACACCTTC. This chain joins TRBV19 and TRBJ1-2; 7 bases are shared with TRBD1. CDR3 length: 15 residues. Looked up from germline, CDR1 is LNHDA and CDR2 is SQIVND (reference sequence). Germline trimming cut 7 bases from V and 0 bases from J; bases unmatched to any gene: 8. Filled out from reference TRBV19 and TRBJ1-2, the complete variable domain reads DGGITQSPKYLFRKEGQNVTLSCEQNLNHDAMYWYRQDPGQGLRLIYYSQIVNDFQKGDIAEGYSVSREKKESFPLTVTSAQKNPTAFYLCASTSTGRANYGYTFGSGTRLTVV.

The V and J genes are TRBV10-3 and TRBJ2-2, with 8 bases that match TRBD1. J was trimmed by 4 bases and V by 9 bases; bases with no gene match: 7. CDR3 length equals 14 residues. From germline, CDR1 is ENHRY and CDR2 SYGVKD. The chain's CDR3 is CAMQGARGTGELFF. The CDR3 region has the DNA TGTGCCATGCAGGGGGCCAGGGGCACCGGGGAGCTGTTTTTT.

This rearrangement joins TRBV7-3 to TRBJ2-3, with 7 nucleotides matching TRBD2. J gave up 10 bases and V 2 bases, and 12 bases lay outside the gene matches. This CDR3 contains 15 residues. Germline V gene lookup returns CDR1 SGHTA and CDR2 FQGTGA. CDR3 loop: CASSLELAGGDAQYF. The CDR3 DNA reads as TGTGCCAGCAGCTTAGAGTTGGCTGGGGGGGACGCGCAGTATTTT.

The J gene is TRBJ1-2, the V gene TRBV11-2; weak D call: TRBD1 (6 bases). This CDR3 has 17 amino acids. In germline, CDR1 is SGHAT, CDR2 FQNNGV. Trimming stripped 6 bases from V and 2 bases from J, with 22 bases between. CDR3 sequence reads: CASRALATDSKNYGYTF. CDR3 coding DNA: TGTGCCAGCAGGGCTTTGGCAACGGACAGCAAGAACTATGGCTACACCTTC.

This chain uses TRBV6-6 with TRBJ1-3; no firm D call. Germline values: CDR1 MNHNY, CDR2 SVGAGI (reference sequence). The CDR3 runs 14 residues. Trimming stripped 6 bases from V and 1 base from J, with 10 bases between. The CDR3 DNA sequence: TGTGCCAGCAGGGCACAGAATTCTGGAAACACCATATATTTT. Its translation is CASRAQNSGNTIYF.

The chain combines TRBV5-6 with TRBJ1-4, with 7 bases identical to TRBD1. This CDR3 is 13 amino acids long. The J segment lost 7 bases and the V segment lost 4 bases, leaving 4 bases of the junction unmatched. The germline gives CDR1 SGHDT, CDR2 YYEEEE. The CDR3 DNA reads TGTGCCAGCAGCCTAAACAGGGGTGAAAAACTGTTTTTT. Its protein is CASSLNRGEKLFF. The whole variable domain, filled in from reference TRBV5-6 and TRBJ1-4, reads DAGVTQSPTHLIKTRGQQVTLRCSPKSGHDTVSWYQQALGQGPQFIFQYYEEEERQRGNFPDRFSGHQFPNYSSELNVNALLLGDSALYLCASSLNRGEKLFFGSGTQLSVL.

CDR3 in amino acids: CASSQESFF. As DNA, the CDR3 is TGCGCCAGCAGCCAAGAGTCTTTTTTT. The chain has TRBV5-1 and TRBJ1-4; no reliable D call. Trimming cost V 4 bases and J 17 bases, with 9 bases left between them. Germline loops: CDR1 SGHRS, CDR2 YFSETQ. The CDR3 has 9 residues.

The CDR3 DNA reads TGTGCCAGCAGCCAAGGAATTTCAGGGTACGACCAAGCTTTCTTT. Protein product: CASSQGISGYDQAFF. V gene TRBV9 combines with J gene TRBJ1-1; TRBD1 is a possible D gene (5 bases). The germline gives CDR1 SGDLS, CDR2 YYNGEE. The CDR3 contains 15 residues. V was cut by 4 bases and J by 9 bases, with 22 bases left in between.

The genes are TRBV28 and TRBJ1-6, with D perhaps TRBD1 (5 bases). The V gene lost 2 bases and the J gene lost 5 bases, with 10 bases spanning the gap. Germline lookup yields CDR1 MDHEN and CDR2 SYDVKM. The CDR3 runs 15 residues. CDR3 in amino acids: CASSLGGMNNSPLHF. CDR3 DNA sequence: TGTGCCAGCAGTTTAGGGGGGATGAATAATTCACCCCTCCACTTT.

This clone appeared many times. The chain uses TRBV19 and TRBJ1-5, with D perhaps matching TRBD1 (5 bases). Trimming removed 3 bases at V and 6 bases at J, with 12 bases between. Germline V CDR1 and CDR2: LNHDA, SQIVND (reference sequence). The CDR3 totals 14 residues. Here the CDR3 DNA reads TGTGCCAGTAGTATGGGGCAGGGAGGTCAGCCCCAGCATTTT. Translated: CASSMGQGGQPQHF.

The chain carries TRBV19 and TRBJ1-2; 8 bases map to TRBD1. Germline values: CDR1 LNHDA, CDR2 SQIVND (reference sequence). V lost 5 bases to trimming and J lost 4 bases; unmatched junction nucleotides: 9. CDR3 length: 15 residues. The CDR3 sequence: CASSGPGQASYGYTF. In nucleotides, the CDR3 is TGTGCCAGTAGTGGGCCGGGACAGGCAAGCTATGGCTACACCTTC.

The chain carries TRBV2 and TRBJ1-2; TRBD1 matches 7 bases. V shed 6 bases and J 5 bases; nucleotides not matched to a gene: 9. The CDR3 length is 14 residues. The germline V gene has CDR1 SNHLY and CDR2 FYNNEI. CDR3 sequence reads: CASRPGQDQYGYTF. The DNA of the CDR3 is TGTGCCAGCAGGCCCGGACAGGATCAATATGGCTACACCTTC. Supplemented by reference TRBV2 and TRBJ1-2, the full variable domain reads EPEVTQTPSHQVTQMGQEVILRCVPISNHLYFYWYRQILGQKVEFLVSFYNNEISEKSEIFDDQFSVERPDGSNFTLKIRSTKLEDSAMYFCASRPGQDQYGYTFGSGTRLTVV.

The rearrangement links TRBV24-1 to TRBJ1-5, with 9 bases that match TRBD1. The V gene's germline CDR1 is KGHDR and CDR2 SFDVKD. After removal of 3 bases from V and 3 bases from J, the junction contained 5 bases not matched to a gene. The CDR3 is 16 residues long. CDR3 amino acids: CATSDGGQGFNQPQHF. The CDR3 DNA is TGTGCCACCAGTGATGGGGGACAGGGCTTCAATCAGCCCCAGCATTTT.

The CDR3 DNA sequence: TGTGCCAGCAGCGGACAGCAAACTAACTATGGCTACACCTTC. Encoded protein: CASSGQQTNYGYTF. The chain recombines TRBV28 with TRBJ1-2, with D perhaps matching TRBD1 (6 bases). The CDR3 is 14 amino acids. Germline values: CDR1 MDHEN, CDR2 SYDVKM. V was clipped by 6 bases and J by 0 bases, with 11 bases between them.

CDR3 loop: CASSLANRGLGNTIYF. CDR3 bases: TGTGCCAGCAGCTTAGCCAATAGGGGTCTCGGAAACACCATATATTTT. This rearrangement joins TRBV7-6 to TRBJ1-3; perhaps TRBD1 as D (5 bases). There are 16 residues in the CDR3. Germline CDR1 is SGHVS and CDR2 is FNYEAQ. V lost 0 bases and J 4 bases, leaving 13 bases between the germline ends.